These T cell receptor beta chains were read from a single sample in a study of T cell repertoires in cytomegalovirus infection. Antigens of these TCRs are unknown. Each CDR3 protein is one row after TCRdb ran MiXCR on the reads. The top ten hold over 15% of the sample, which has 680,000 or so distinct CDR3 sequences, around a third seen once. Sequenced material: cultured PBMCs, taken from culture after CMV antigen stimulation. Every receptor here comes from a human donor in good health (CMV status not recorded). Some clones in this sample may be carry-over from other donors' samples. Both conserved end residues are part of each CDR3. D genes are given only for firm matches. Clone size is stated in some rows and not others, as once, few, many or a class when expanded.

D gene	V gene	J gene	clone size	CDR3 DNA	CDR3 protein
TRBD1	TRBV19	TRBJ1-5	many	TGTGCCAGTACCGAGGACAGGGAATATCAGCCCCAGCATTTT	CASTEDREYQPQHF
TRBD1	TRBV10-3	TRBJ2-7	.	TGTGCCACCCAGGGGACAGACACCTACGAGCAGTACTTC	CATQGTDTYEQYF
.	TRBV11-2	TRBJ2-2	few	TGTGCCAGCAGCCCTCAGAGGGTGGCCGGGGAGCTGTTTTTT	CASSPQRVAGELFF
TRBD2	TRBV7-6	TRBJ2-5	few	TGTGCCAGCAGCTTTACTAGCGGGCCCCTGGTTCCCCAGTACTTC	CASSFTSGPLVPQYF
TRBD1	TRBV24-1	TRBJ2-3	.	TGTGCCACCAGCGGGACAGGAGGTAATACGCAGTATTTT	CATSGTGGNTQYF
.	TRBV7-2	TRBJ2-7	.	TGTGCCAGCAGCTCCGCCGTCCAGCAGTACTTC	CASSSAVQQYF
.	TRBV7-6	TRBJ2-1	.	TGTGCCAGCAGCACCTCGGGCAATGAGCAGTTCTTC	CASSTSGNEQFF
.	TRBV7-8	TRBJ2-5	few	TGTGCCTCCTACGGGGGCTGGGTGGGGACCCAGTACTTC	CASYGGWVGTQYF
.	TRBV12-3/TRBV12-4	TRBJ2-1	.	TGTGCCAGCAGTGACAAATTTCTGGGCAATGAGCAGTTCTTC	CASSDKFLGNEQFF
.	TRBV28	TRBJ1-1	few	TGTGCCAGCGGTCAATGGACCAAGAACACTGAAGCTTTCTTT	CASGQWTKNTEAFF
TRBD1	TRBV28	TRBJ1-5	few	TGTGCCACAACCGGGACAGGGGTCAATCAGCCCCAGCATTTT	CATTGTGVNQPQHF
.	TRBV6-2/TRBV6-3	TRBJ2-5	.	TGTGCCAGCAGTTACCCGACGGGGCCTCTCGGGCAAGAGACCCAGTACTTC	CASSYPTGPLGQETQYF
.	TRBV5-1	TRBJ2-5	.	TGCGCCAGCAGCGAAACGACTGGACAAGAGACCCAGTACTTC	CASSETTGQETQYF
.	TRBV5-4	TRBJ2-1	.	TGTGCCAGCAGCTGGGGGCGGGGTCTGACCTACAATGAGCAGTTCTTC	CASSWGRGLTYNEQFF
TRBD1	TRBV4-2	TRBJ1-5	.	TGTGCCAGCAGCCAAATTCCTATACCCGGGACAGAAGGCGATCAGCCCCAGCATTTT	CASSQIPIPGTEGDQPQHF
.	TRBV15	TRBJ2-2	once	TGTGCCACCAGCAGAGTAGATTACACCGGGGAGCTGTTTTTT	CATSRVDYTGELFF
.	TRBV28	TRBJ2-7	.	TGTGCCAGCAGTCCCGGACAGAACCTCGCATCTCTTCAGCAGTACTTC	CASSPGQNLASLQQYF
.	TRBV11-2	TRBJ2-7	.	TGTGCCAGCAGCTTGGGGGGGACAGGCGCTCGCTACGAGCAGTACTTC	CASSLGGTGARYEQYF
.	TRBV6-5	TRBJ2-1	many	TGTGCCAGCAGTTACCAAAGTAGCTCCTACAATGAGCAGTTCTTC	CASSYQSSSYNEQFF
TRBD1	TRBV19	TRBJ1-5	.	TGTGCCAGTAGTATCAGGGGGAACTCTAATCAGCCCCAGCATTTT	CASSIRGNSNQPQHF
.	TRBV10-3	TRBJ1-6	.	TGTGCCGTCTCCCTGGGGCATTCACCCCTCCACTTT	CAVSLGHSPLHF
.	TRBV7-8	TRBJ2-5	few	TGTGCCAGCAGCTTACCAGGGTTAGGGGAGACCCAGTACTTC	CASSLPGLGETQYF
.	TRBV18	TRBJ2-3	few	TGTGCCAGCTCACCACCCGACTCTGGCACAGATACGCAGTATTTT	CASSPPDSGTDTQYF
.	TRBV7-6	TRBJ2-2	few	TGTGCCAGCAGAAATGACCCGAACACCGGGGAGCTGTTTTTT	CASRNDPNTGELFF
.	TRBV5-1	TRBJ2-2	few	TGCGCCAGCAGCCCGGAGGGGGGGACCGGGGAGCTGTTTTTT	CASSPEGGTGELFF
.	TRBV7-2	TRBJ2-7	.	TGTGCCAGCAGCTTAAATCCGGGAGCCTACGAGCAGTACTTC	CASSLNPGAYEQYF
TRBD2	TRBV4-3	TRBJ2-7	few	TGCGCCAGCAGCCAGGTATTAGCGGGAGGGTACGAGCAGTACTTC	CASSQVLAGGYEQYF
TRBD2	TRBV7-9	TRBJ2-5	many	TGTGCCAGCAGCTTAGACCCCACCAGACTAGCGGGAAAAGAGACCCAGTACTTC	CASSLDPTRLAGKETQYF
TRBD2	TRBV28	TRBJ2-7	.	TGTGCCAGCACCGGGGCTAGCGGTTCCTACGAGCAGTACTTC	CASTGASGSYEQYF
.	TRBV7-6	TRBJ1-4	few	TGTGCCAGCAGCTTAGAACTGGACAGTACGGGCGGAAAACTGTTTTTT	CASSLELDSTGGKLFF
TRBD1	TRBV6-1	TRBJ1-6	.	TGTGCCACCCAGGACAGGACATGGAATTCACCCCTCCACTTT	CATQDRTWNSPLHF
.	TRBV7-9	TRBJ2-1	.	TGTGCCAGCAGCTTAGGGCAGGGAAGTGACAATGAGCAGTTCTTC	CASSLGQGSDNEQFF
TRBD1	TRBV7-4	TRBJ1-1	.	TGTGCCAGCAGCTTGAAGCATATCAGGGGGTACACTGAAGCTTTCTTT	CASSLKHIRGYTEAFF
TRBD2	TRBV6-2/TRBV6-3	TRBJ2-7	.	TGTGCCAGCAGTTACTCAGGACTAGCGGGCCCTTACGAGCAGTACTTC	CASSYSGLAGPYEQYF
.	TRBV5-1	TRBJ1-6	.	TGCGCCAGCAGCGTGGAGGGCCTTAATTCACCCCTCCACTTT	CASSVEGLNSPLHF
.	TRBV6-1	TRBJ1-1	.	TGTGCCAGCAGTGAATGGCGGGGTGGTGGCACTGAAGCTTTCTTT	CASSEWRGGGTEAFF
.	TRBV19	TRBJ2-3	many	TGTGCCAGTAGGACACCCAGCACAGATACGCAGTATTTT	CASRTPSTDTQYF
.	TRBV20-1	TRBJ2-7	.	TGCAGTGCTAGAGGGAGCTCCTACGAGCAGTACTTC	CSARGSSYEQYF
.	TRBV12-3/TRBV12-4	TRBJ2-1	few	TGTGCCAGCAGCCCTCACCCGCCTTCCTACAATGAGCAGTTCTTC	CASSPHPPSYNEQFF
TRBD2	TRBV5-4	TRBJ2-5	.	TGTGCCAGCAGTCATGGACTAGCGGGATTAGAGACCCAGTACTTC	CASSHGLAGLETQYF
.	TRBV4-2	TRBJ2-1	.	TGTGCCAGCAGTTATAGCGGAACGGACAATGAGCAGTTCTTC	CASSYSGTDNEQFF
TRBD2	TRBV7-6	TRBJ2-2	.	TGTGCCAGCGGGGACGGGAGGTCCGCCGGGGAGCTGTTTTTT	CASGDGRSAGELFF
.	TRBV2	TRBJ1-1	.	TGTGCCAGCAGCCCCCGGGGACGGTCTGTTGTCGCTGAAGCTTTCTTT	CASSPRGRSVVAEAFF
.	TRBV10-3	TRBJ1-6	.	TGTGCCATCAGTGAGAGGTCAGGGGTTCTCGAATCGAATTCACCCCTCCACTTT	CAISERSGVLESNSPLHF
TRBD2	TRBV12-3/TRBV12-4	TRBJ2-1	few	TGTGCCAGCAGTCCTAGCGGGATAACGTACAATGAGCAGTTCTTC	CASSPSGITYNEQFF
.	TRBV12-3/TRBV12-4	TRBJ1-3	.	TGTGCCAGCGGACCAGGGTACGACATATATTTT	CASGPGYDIYF
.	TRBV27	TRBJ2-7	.	TGTGCCAGCAGTCTCAGGAGCCGGTCCGCGGTGGAGGTTTACGAGCAGTACTTC	CASSLRSRSAVEVYEQYF
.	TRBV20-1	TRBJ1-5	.	TGCAGTGCTAGAGATCTGAAGGACAGCAGTAGTCAGCCCCAGCATTTT	CSARDLKDSSSQPQHF
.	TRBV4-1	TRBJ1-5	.	TGCGCCAGCAGCCAAGAAGGGCTGGTTAATCAGCCCCAGCATTTT	CASSQEGLVNQPQHF